The entry below describes one T cell receptor (beta chain). In the original workflow: Amplifying reference gene primers gave estimates of nucleated cell counts. Assay used: immunoSEQ multiplex PCR; TCRdb lists only in-frame clones, some missing. V, J and clone size are those of that table, while D and trimming were read from the DNA. The sample includes about 170,000 clones, approximately 91% of them seen just once. This sample was taken from a study of blood T cell repertoires in COVID-19. About the study: Sources were T cells, B-cell-depleted T cells, or PBMCs; the material itself was cDNA or gDNA.

Seattle patient enrollment occurred during active infection, with longitudinal follow-up thereafter. The CDR3 loop spans 13 amino acids. Trimming stripped 4 bases from V and 4 bases from J, with 7 bases between. This TCR was sampled from a man aged 18 to 29 with COVID-19, enrolled during active disease. The chain has TRBV12-3 or TRBV12-4 and TRBJ2-2, with D hard to call. The sequenced material came from peripheral blood. The CDR3 region is CASSSVSTGELFF. As DNA, the CDR3 is TGTGCCAGCAGTTCAGTGTCCACCGGGGAGCTGTTTTTT.